These 6 T cell receptor beta chains share one sample of origin, sequenced in a study of Graves' ophthalmopathy and Graves' hyperthyroidism. The authors amplified TCR beta CDR3 regions from RNA transcripts. The first-round RT-PCR employed HTBI primers together with the Qiagen OneStep RT-PCR kit. A multiplex PCR was then performed as the second round. TCRdb analysed the multiplex PCR reads with MiXCR anew, one entry per CDR3 protein. Of about 500,000 distinct CDR3 sequences detected, just under 40% appear once; the ten largest clones hold around 4%. The specimen sequenced was peripheral blood or thyroid tissue (not recorded which). Every receptor here comes from an adult man with Graves' hyperthyroidism.

Of note for this clonotype: It may be a read error: a sequence one base away is much more abundant. This rearrangement joins TRBV12-3 or TRBV12-4 to TRBJ1-1; 8 bases fit TRBD1. This CDR3 contains 14 residues. J lost 1 base, V lost 4 bases, and 2 bases had no gene match. The CDR3 DNA is TGTGCCAGCAGTTGGGACAGGCGGAACACTGAAGCTTTCTTT. The encoded protein is CASSWDRRNTEAFF.

This clonotype was found many times. This sequence joins TRBV12-3 or TRBV12-4 and TRBJ1-3; TRBD1 is a possible D gene (5 bases). The CDR3 is 15 residues long. Deletions cut 4 bases from V and 0 bases from J, with 10 bases between. The CDR3 region is CASSSTVRSGNTIYF. The CDR3 DNA is TGTGCCAGCAGTTCGACAGTCCGCTCTGGAAACACCATATATTTT.

This clonotype was counted only a few times. This chain connects TRBV3-1 to TRBJ1-1; D is unclear. The germline V and J ends were trimmed by 1 base and 0 bases, with 9 bases remaining between them. CDR1 and CDR2 from the germline V gene are LGHDT and YNNKEL (reference sequence). The CDR3 runs 15 residues. The CDR3 spells CASSQVLGMNTEAFF. The CDR3 DNA follows: TGTGCCAGCAGCCAAGTCTTGGGGATGAACACTGAAGCTTTCTTT.

CDR3: CAISEPEGGGTGDTQYF. The CDR3 nucleotides are TGTGCCATCAGTGAGCCGGAGGGAGGCGGCACCGGGGATACGCAGTATTTT. The rearrangement joins TRBV10-3 to TRBJ2-3; TRBD2 is a possible D gene (6 bases). CDR1 and CDR2 from the germline V gene are ENHRY and SYGVKD. CDR3 length: 17 residues. Trimming removed 2 bases from V and 6 bases from J, with 21 bases in between.

Note on this clonotype: An end of the junction does not agree with germline; a read error may underlie this. This rearrangement joins TRBV6-1 to TRBJ2-5; D unclear. CDR3 size: 11 residues. Germline V gene lookup returns CDR1 MNHNS and CDR2 SASEGT. The CDR3 spells CASSYKETQHF. CDR3 nucleotide sequence: TGTGCCAGCAGTTACAAGGAGACCCAGCACTTC.

This clonotype was recorded at least ten times. This rearrangement joins TRBV6-5 to TRBJ1-5, with a weak D call TRBD1 (5 bases). The CDR3 extends over 12 amino acids. Germline V gene lookup returns CDR1 MNHEY and CDR2 SVGAGI. Trimming left V 6 bases short and J 7 bases short, with 10 bases between. CDR3 residues: CASSPGGQPQHF. The CDR3 DNA reads as TGTGCCAGCAGCCCTGGGGGACAGCCCCAGCATTTT.